This TCR beta chain derives from a study of blood T cells in healthy people across ages. This clonotype occurred many times. CDR3 length: 14 amino acids. V shed 5 bases and J shed 6 bases, with 15 bases lying between them. Germline V gives CDR1 MNHEY, CDR2 SVGEGT. A sample-barcoded 5' primer and a J-beta primer mix were used in a second PCR of about 7 to 11 cycles. TCRdb used MiXCR to reprocess the 5' RACE reads, holding one entry per CDR3 protein. The sample carries approximately 810,000 distinct CDR3 sequences, under 35% recorded once. This sequence was found in a woman older than 75 in good health. The sequencing input was blood. J is TRBJ2-3 and V is TRBV6-2 or TRBV6-3, with a tentative D call TRBD1 (7 bases). CDR3 sequence reads: CASSQGDSPDTQYF. The CDR3 DNA sequence: TGTGCCAGCAGTCAGGGGGACTCACCGGATACGCAGTATTTT.